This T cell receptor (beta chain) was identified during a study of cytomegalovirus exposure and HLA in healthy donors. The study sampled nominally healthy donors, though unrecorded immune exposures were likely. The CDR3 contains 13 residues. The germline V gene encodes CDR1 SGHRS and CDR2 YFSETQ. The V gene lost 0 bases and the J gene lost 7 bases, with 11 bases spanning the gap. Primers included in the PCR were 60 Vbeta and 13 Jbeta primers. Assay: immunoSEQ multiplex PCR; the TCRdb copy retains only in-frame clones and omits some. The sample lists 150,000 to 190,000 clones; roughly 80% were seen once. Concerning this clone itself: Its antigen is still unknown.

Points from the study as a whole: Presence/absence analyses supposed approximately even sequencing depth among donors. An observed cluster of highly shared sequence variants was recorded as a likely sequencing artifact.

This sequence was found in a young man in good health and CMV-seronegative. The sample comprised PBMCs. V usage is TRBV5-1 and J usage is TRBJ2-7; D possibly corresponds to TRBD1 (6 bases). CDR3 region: CASSLGGHREQYF. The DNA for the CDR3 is TGCGCCAGCAGCTTGGGGGGACACCGGGAGCAGTACTTC. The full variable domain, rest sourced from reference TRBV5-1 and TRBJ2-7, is KAGVTQTPRYLIKTRGQQVTLSCSPISGHRSVSWYQQTPGQGLQFLFEYFSETQRNKGNFPGRFSGRQFSNSRSEMNVSTLELGDSALYLCASSLGGHREQYFGPGTRLTVT.